This T cell receptor beta chain was sequenced in a study of OX40 agonist ivuxolimab in advanced cancers. Looking at the study overall: Partial responses were achieved by three patients, of whom one had hepatocellular carcinoma and two had cutaneous melanoma.

CDR1 and CDR2 from the germline V gene are MDHEN and SYDVKM. The CDR3 has 14 amino acids. Trimming cost V 7 bases and J 5 bases; bases outside gene matches: 11. Assay used: immunoSEQ multiplex PCR; TCRdb lists only in-frame clones, some missing. This table has 65,000 to 95,000 clones, more than 90% appearing once. The sample here was CD4+ or CD8+ T cells sorted from blood, taken in a trial of the OX40 agonist ivuxolimab. The gene calls are TRBV28 and TRBJ2-7; 7 nucleotides line up with TRBD2. The receptor was isolated from an adult with an advanced solid tumor such as melanoma, head and neck, liver or kidney cancer. The CDR3 DNA is TGTGCCAGCACCTCCGGCGGGAGCGCCAACGAGCAGTACTTC. Translating it yields CASTSGGSANEQYF.